Below, 17 T cell receptor beta chains from the same sample are listed, as sequenced in a study of blood T cells in healthy people across ages. Next came a second PCR, run for about 6 to 12 cycles, which used a sample-barcoded 5' primer along with a J-beta primer mix. TCRdb ran MiXCR on the 5' RACE reads and lists one entry per CDR3 protein. The sample includes 550,000 to 750,000 distinct CDR3 sequences, approximately 21% of them seen just once. The material sequenced was blood. These receptors were obtained from a man between 65 and 85 years old in good health.

The chain combines TRBV29-1 with TRBJ2-3; D may be TRBD2 (6 bases). Germline-derived CDR1 and CDR2 are SQVTM and ANQGSEA. The CDR3 covers 14 residues. The V gene lost 4 bases and the J gene lost 0 bases, with 11 bases spanning the gap. The CDR3 protein is CSVGTIWSTDTQYF. The CDR3 DNA reads as TGCAGCGTTGGGACTATTTGGAGCACAGATACGCAGTATTTT.

There are many counts of this clonotype. The chain combines TRBV12-3 or TRBV12-4 with TRBJ1-2; D unclear. The CDR3 is 12 amino acids. The V gene lost 2 bases and the J gene lost 5 bases, with 6 bases spanning the gap. The CDR3 DNA is TGTGCCAGCAGTTTAAGACGTTATGGCTACACCTTC. Translation gives CASSLRRYGYTF.

Concerning this clonotype: This CDR3 fails to terminate in the conserved phenylalanine or tryptophan, so it likely reflects a read error. This sequence joins TRBV18 and TRBJ1-1; D possibly corresponds to TRBD1 (6 bases). The ends were cut back, 6 bases at V and 1 base at J, with 18 bases in the middle. The germline V gene encodes CDR1 KGHSH and CDR2 LQKENI. The CDR3 loop spans 16 amino acids. The CDR3 loop reads CASSPRGAGGNTEAFL. Here the CDR3 DNA reads TGTGCCAGCTCGCCTCGGGGGGCAGGAGGGAACACTGAAGCTTTCCTT.

In its sample, this clonotype was seen a few times. The chain combines TRBV5-1 with TRBJ1-5; 7 bases map to TRBD1. The CDR3 covers 14 residues. Per germline, CDR1 SGHRS and CDR2 YFSETQ. Trimming cost V 4 bases and J 3 bases; bases outside gene matches: 4. For the CDR3, the DNA is TGCGCCAGCAGCCCCGGACAGGCCAATCAGCCCCAGCATTTT. The encoded protein is CASSPGQANQPQHF.

This clonotype was seen more than once but under ten times. The J gene is TRBJ1-1, the V gene TRBV18, with TRBD1 matching over 11 bases. J was trimmed by 5 bases and V by 5 bases; bases with no gene match: 7. The CDR3 consists of 15 residues. Per germline, CDR1 KGHSH and CDR2 LQKENI. The DNA of the CDR3 is TGTGCCAGCTCATCGGGGACAGGGGGGAGAACTGAAGCTTTCTTT. Translated: CASSSGTGGRTEAFF.

This chain joins TRBV6-5 and TRBJ2-7, with 8 bases identical to TRBD1. Per the germline V gene, CDR1 is MNHEY and CDR2 is SVGAGI. The CDR3 extends over 15 amino acids. With V trimmed by 4 bases and J by 2 bases, 7 bases remained unmatched. CDR3 nucleotide sequence: TGTGCCAGCAGTTTCCAACGGACAGGGACCTACGAGCAGTACTTC. This encodes CASSFQRTGTYEQYF.

The V gene is TRBV9, the J gene TRBJ2-5; TRBD2 aligns across 12 bases. The end of the DNA is better explained by TRBJ2-1, so the J call may be wrong. Germline values: CDR1 SGDLS, CDR2 YYNGEE. This CDR3 has 15 residues. The DNA of the CDR3 is TGTGCCAGCAGCGTAGATGGGACTAGCGGGAATGAGCAGTTCTTC. Protein sequence: CASSVDGTSGNEQFF.

This clonotype was detected a few times. This rearrangement joins TRBV20-1 to TRBJ2-3; TRBD2 matches at 10 bases. With 0 bases clipped from V and 6 bases from J, the junction kept 6 bases outside the gene matches. Germline V gives CDR1 DFQATT, CDR2 SNEGSKA (reference sequence). The CDR3 is made up of 15 amino acids. CDR3 nucleotide sequence: TGCAGTGCTAGAGATTCGAGCGGGAGGGCCGATACGCAGTATTTT. Translating gives CSARDSSGRADTQYF.

About this clonotype itself: Relative to the germline gene, one junction end is altered; a read error may explain this. The chain recombines TRBV3-1 with TRBJ2-1; 9 bases are a match to TRBD2. Germline CDR1 reads LGHDT; CDR2 reads YNNKEL (reference sequence). CDR3 length equals 16 residues. DNA for the CDR3: TGTGCCAGCAGCCAACTAGCGGGGAGCTCCTACAATGAGCAGTGCTTC. Its protein is CASSQLAGSSYNEQCF.

CDR3 sequence: CASSLLAGGPNNEQFF. CDR3 DNA: TGTGCCAGCAGCTTGCTAGCGGGAGGGCCCAACAATGAGCAGTTCTTC. This chain uses TRBV5-6 with TRBJ2-1; 12 nucleotides agree with TRBD2. This CDR3 is built from 16 residues. The germline V gene encodes CDR1 SGHDT and CDR2 YYEEEE. The junction had 4 bases not matched to a gene; V was cut back by 1 base and J by 5 bases.

The chain carries TRBV4-2 and TRBJ2-5, with a possible D match to TRBD2 (5 bases). The DNA end is a closer match to TRBJ2-1, so the J assignment may be wrong. CDR1 and CDR2 from the germline V gene are LGHNA and YNFKEQ. The CDR3 consists of 16 residues. CDR3 coding DNA: TGTGCCAGCAGCCAAGGAGCGGAAGGGCCGGTCAATGAGCAGTTCTTC. The encoded protein is CASSQGAEGPVNEQFF.

This clonotype was recorded only once. This rearrangement joins TRBV5-1 to TRBJ2-1; D unclear. Between the trimmed V and J ends, which lost 5 bases and 5 bases, there was a span of 17 bases. There are 15 residues in the CDR3. The germline V gene has CDR1 SGHRS and CDR2 YFSETQ. In DNA, the CDR3 is TGCGCCAGCAGATTTACCCTCCGTGCGAACAATGAGCAGTTCTTC. Protein product: CASRFTLRANNEQFF.

The chain is built from TRBV10-3 and TRBJ2-3; 7 bases agree with TRBD1. V lost 2 bases, J lost 2 bases, and 7 bases stayed unmatched. CDR1 is ENHRY, CDR2 SYGVKD, per germline. The CDR3 spans 16 residues. The CDR3 DNA sequence: TGTGCCATCAGTGAGACCCTGGACAGGCCCACAGATACGCAGTATTTT. This translates into CAISETLDRPTDTQYF.

The chain combines TRBV20-1 with TRBJ2-5, with 14 nucleotides matching TRBD2. The assigned J gene may be wrong: the sequence end matches TRBJ2-1 better. The germline V gene has CDR1 DFQATT and CDR2 SNEGSKA (reference sequence). There are 16 residues in the CDR3. CDR3 residues: CSAREGTSGRFGEQFF. CDR3 nucleotides: TGCAGTGCTAGAGAAGGGACTAGCGGGAGATTCGGTGAGCAGTTCTTC.

The chain has TRBV25-1 and TRBJ2-1; D possibly uses TRBD1 or TRBD2 (6 bases each). CDR3 length: 16 amino acids. Germline V lookup: CDR1 MGHDK, CDR2 SYGVNS. V gave up 1 base and J gave up 3 bases, with 13 bases separating them. Here the CDR3 DNA reads TGTGCCAGCAGTGAATTGGAGGGGGTAGGCTACAATGAGCAGTTCTTC. Translated, it gives CASSELEGVGYNEQFF.

This clonotype showed up many times. This sequence joins TRBV29-1 and TRBJ1-3, with D unresolved. Trimming removed 6 bases from V and 3 bases from J, with 9 bases in between. The CDR3 contains 12 residues. The germline CDR1 and CDR2 sequences are SQVTM and ANQGSEA. As DNA, the CDR3 is TGCAGCGTCCCCGGTTTTGGAAACACCATATATTTT. Translating it yields CSVPGFGNTIYF.

The chain has TRBV7-9 and TRBJ1-2, with D unclear. Germline CDR1 and CDR2: SEHNR and FQNEAQ (reference sequence). There are 16 residues in the CDR3. Trimming took 4 bases from V and 7 from J, leaving 22 bases between them. This CDR3 reads CASSYESNVGIGGYTF. The DNA of the CDR3 is TGTGCCAGCAGCTATGAAAGTAATGTGGGAATCGGTGGCTACACCTTC.